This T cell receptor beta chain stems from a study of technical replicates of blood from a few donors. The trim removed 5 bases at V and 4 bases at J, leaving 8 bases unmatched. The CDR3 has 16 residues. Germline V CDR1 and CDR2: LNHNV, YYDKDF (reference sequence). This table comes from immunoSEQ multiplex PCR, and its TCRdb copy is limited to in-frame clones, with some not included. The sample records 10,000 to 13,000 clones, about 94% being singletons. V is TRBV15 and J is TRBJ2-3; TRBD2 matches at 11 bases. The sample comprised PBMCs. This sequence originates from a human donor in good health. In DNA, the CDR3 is TGTGCCACCAGCCCTACTAGCGGGAGTGGCGCAGATACGCAGTATTTT. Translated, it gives CATSPTSGSGADTQYF. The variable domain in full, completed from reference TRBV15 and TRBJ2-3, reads DAMVIQNPRYQVTQFGKPVTLSCSQTLNHNVMYWYQQKSSQAPKLLFHYYDKDFNNEADTPDNFQSRRPNTSFCFLDIRSPGLGDTAMYLCATSPTSGSGADTQYFGPGTRLTVL.